This TCR beta chain is drawn from a study of T-cell memory formation after mild COVID-19. Across the study: In these data, TCR clusters were largely donor specific.

Whole-study results and caveats: Contracting CD4+ clones were located mainly in CM and EM, and CD8+ clones in EMRA.

Trimming removed 3 bases from V and 0 bases from J; junction bases left unmatched: 1. The CDR3 spans 14 residues. CDR1 and CDR2 (germline): LNHNV, YYDKDF (reference sequence). MiXCR, applied by TCRdb to the 5' RACE reads, yields one record per CDR3 protein. This sample yields about 610,000 distinct CDR3 sequences, of which around 16% are seen a single time; just over 8% belongs to the top ten. This clonotype was observed at least ten times. What it recognizes is unknown. V usage is TRBV15 and J usage is TRBJ1-1; 7 bases match TRBD1. Sequencing was carried out using PBMCs or a T cell subset sorted from them (not recorded which). The origin of this receptor is an adult woman who had mild COVID-19 (a few samples of this study predate the infection). Cell type and time point are not known. The chain's CDR3 is CATSRDRMNTEAFF. In nucleotides, the CDR3 is TGTGCCACCAGCAGGGACAGGATGAACACTGAAGCTTTCTTT.